This passage covers 2 T cell receptor beta chains from one sample sequenced in a study of shared clonotypes between healthy human individuals. Measured with immunoSEQ multiplex PCR; TCRdb has only the in-frame clones, and not every one. The table has about 2 million clones, over 85% seen once; the top ten hold 0.9% to 1.5%. Naive CD8 populations comprised CD45RO-negative cells positively selected for CCR7, excluding terminally differentiated effector memory CD45RA+ cells. Sequenced input: naive CD8+ T cells sorted from blood. These receptors were collected from a man aged 18 to 30 in good health.

J is TRBJ2-4 and V is TRBV4-3; possible D gene TRBD2, 8 bases. The CDR3 length is 18 residues. Per the germline V gene, CDR1 is LGHNA and CDR2 is YSLEER. V was trimmed by 3 bases and J by 5 bases, leaving 23 bases between them. Here the CDR3 reads CASSHPREGAGVQNIQYF. The CDR3 nucleotides are TGCGCCAGCAGCCACCCTCGGGAGGGGGCCGGAGTGCAAAACATTCAGTACTTC.

The V gene is TRBV5-6, the J gene TRBJ2-7, with a weak D call TRBD2 (5 bases). Germline V gene data show CDR1 as SGHDT and CDR2 as YYEEEE. V was cut by 0 bases and J by 2 bases, with 12 bases left in between. The CDR3 contains 15 residues. CDR3 loop: CASSLGIASAYEQYF. CDR3 in DNA: TGTGCCAGCAGCTTGGGAATAGCGAGTGCCTACGAGCAGTACTTC.